This T cell receptor (beta chain) was obtained from a study of T cells in Graves' hyperthyroidism and ophthalmopathy. Study background: At initial diagnosis, before any treatment had begun, peripheral blood was obtained. Findings and caveats of the study: Ophthalmopathy was identified by the model a median about 6 months ahead of onset.

Amplification yielded TCR beta CDR3 regions, with RNA transcripts as the source. The TCR CDR3 was amplified in a first-round RT-PCR using the HTBI primer set. TCRdb processed the multiplex PCR reads anew with MiXCR; each CDR3 protein has one entry. The sample holds approximately 480,000 distinct CDR3 sequences, less than 25% seen once. V lost 10 bases and J 6 bases, leaving 25 bases between the germline ends. The CDR3 loop spans 15 amino acids. This clonotype was found many times. Its antigen remains unknown. The specimen sequenced was blood. The V gene is TRBV12-3 or TRBV12-4, the J gene TRBJ2-7; the D call may be TRBD1 or TRBD2 (5 bases each). This clonotype originated in a man in his late teens or twenties with Graves' hyperthyroidism. The CDR3 here is CATCSGRVSFGEQYF. The CDR3 nucleotides are TGTGCCACCTGTTCGGGACGAGTGTCCTTTGGCGAGCAGTACTTC.